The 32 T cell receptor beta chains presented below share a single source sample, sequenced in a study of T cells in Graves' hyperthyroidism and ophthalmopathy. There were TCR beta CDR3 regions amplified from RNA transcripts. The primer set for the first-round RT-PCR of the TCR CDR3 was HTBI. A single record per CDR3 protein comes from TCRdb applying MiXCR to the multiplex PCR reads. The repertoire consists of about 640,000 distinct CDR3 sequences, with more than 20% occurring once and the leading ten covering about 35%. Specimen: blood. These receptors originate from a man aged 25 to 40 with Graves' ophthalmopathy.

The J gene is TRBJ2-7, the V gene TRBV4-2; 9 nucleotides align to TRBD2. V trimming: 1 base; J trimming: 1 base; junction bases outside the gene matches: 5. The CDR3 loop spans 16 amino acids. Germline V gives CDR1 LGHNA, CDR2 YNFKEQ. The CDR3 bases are TGTGCCAGCAGCCAAGGCATGGGACTAGCATCCTACGAGCAGTACTTC. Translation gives CASSQGMGLASYEQYF.

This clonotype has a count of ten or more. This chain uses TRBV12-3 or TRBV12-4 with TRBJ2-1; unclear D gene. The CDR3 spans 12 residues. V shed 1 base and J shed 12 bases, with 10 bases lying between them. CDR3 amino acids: CASSLERSGQFF. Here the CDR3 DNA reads TGTGCCAGCAGTTTAGAAAGGTCAGGGCAGTTCTTC.

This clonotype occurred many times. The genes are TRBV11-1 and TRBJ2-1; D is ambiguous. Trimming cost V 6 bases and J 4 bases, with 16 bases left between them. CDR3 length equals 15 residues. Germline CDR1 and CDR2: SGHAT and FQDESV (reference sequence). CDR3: CASSFGSVVYNEQFF. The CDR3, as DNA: TGTGCCAGCAGTTTCGGGTCCGTCGTATACAATGAGCAGTTCTTC.

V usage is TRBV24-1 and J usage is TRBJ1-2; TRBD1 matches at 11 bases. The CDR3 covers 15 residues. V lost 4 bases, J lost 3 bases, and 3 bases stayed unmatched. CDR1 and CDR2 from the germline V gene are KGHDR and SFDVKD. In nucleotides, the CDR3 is TGTGCCACCAGTGACCCGGGACAGGGGGACTATGGCTACACCTTC. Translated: CATSDPGQGDYGYTF.

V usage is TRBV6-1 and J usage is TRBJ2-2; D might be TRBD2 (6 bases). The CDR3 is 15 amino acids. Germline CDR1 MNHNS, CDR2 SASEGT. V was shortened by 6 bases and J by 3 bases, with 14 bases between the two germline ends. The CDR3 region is CASRTGVRYTGELFF. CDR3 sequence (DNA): TGTGCCAGCAGGACGGGAGTCAGGTACACCGGGGAGCTGTTTTTT.

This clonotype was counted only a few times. In DNA, the CDR3 is TGCAGTGCTTACGGACTAGCGGGAGCGGTTGGGGAGCTGTTTTTT. Translating it yields CSAYGLAGAVGELFF. The rearrangement joins TRBV20-1 to TRBJ2-2; 13 bases are shared with TRBD2. Per the germline V gene, CDR1 is DFQATT and CDR2 is SNEGSKA (reference sequence). V was pared by 5 bases and J by 8 bases, with 8 bases of the junction left unmatched. This CDR3 comprises 15 residues.

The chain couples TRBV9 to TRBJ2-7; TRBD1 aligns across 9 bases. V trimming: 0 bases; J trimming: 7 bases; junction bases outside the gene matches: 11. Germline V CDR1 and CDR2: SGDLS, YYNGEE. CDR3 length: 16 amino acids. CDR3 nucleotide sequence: TGTGCCAGCAGCGTAGGAATAGGGGGACAGGGTGGGGAGCAGTACTTC. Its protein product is CASSVGIGGQGGEQYF.

The CDR3 is CASSVATPLAGGPKDEQFF. The CDR3 bases are TGTGCCAGCAGCGTCGCAACGCCTTTAGCGGGAGGGCCGAAGGATGAGCAGTTCTTC. The rearrangement links TRBV9 to TRBJ2-1; the match to TRBD2 covers 11 bases. Germline lookup yields CDR1 SGDLS and CDR2 YYNGEE. V dropped 2 bases and J dropped 8; count of bases not matched to a gene: 18. This CDR3 is 19 amino acids long. Supplemented by reference TRBV9 and TRBJ2-1, the full variable domain reads DSGVTQTPKHLITATGQRVTLRCSPRSGDLSVYWYQQSLDQGLQFLIQYYNGEERAKGNILERFSAQQFPDLHSELNLSSLELGDSALYFCASSVATPLAGGPKDEQFFGPGTRLTVL.

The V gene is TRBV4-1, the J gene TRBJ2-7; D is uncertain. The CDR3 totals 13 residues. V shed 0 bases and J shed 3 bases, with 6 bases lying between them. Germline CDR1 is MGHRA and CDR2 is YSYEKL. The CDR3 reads CASSQDPNYEQYF. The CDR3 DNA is TGCGCCAGCAGCCAAGACCCTAACTACGAGCAGTACTTC.

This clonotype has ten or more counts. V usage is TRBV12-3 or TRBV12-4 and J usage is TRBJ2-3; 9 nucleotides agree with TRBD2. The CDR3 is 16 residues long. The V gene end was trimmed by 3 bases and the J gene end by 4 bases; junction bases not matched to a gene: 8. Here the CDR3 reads CASSFRLAGPADTQYF. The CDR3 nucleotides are TGTGCCAGCAGTTTCCGTCTAGCGGGGCCCGCAGATACGCAGTATTTT.

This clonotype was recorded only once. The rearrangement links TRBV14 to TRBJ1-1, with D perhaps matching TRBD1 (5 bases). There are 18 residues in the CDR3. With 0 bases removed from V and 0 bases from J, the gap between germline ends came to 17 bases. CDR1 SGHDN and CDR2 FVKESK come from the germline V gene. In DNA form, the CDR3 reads TGTGCCAGCAGCCAAGAACGACTGGGACGGAAAATGAACACTGAAGCTTTCTTT. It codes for CASSQERLGRKMNTEAFF.

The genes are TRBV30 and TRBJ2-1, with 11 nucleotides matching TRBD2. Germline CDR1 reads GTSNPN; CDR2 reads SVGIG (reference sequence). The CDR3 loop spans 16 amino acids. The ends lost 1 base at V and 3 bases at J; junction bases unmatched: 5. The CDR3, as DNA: TGTGCCTGGAGTGCTGCGGGACTAGCGGACTACAATGAGCAGTTCTTC. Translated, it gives CAWSAAGLADYNEQFF.

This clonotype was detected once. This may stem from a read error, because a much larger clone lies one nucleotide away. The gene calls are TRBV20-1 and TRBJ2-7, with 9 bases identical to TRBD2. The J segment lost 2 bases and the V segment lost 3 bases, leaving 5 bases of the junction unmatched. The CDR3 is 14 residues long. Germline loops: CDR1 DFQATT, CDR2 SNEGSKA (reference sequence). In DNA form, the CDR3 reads TGCAGTGCTAGCACTAGCGGGTGGCCCTACGAGCAGTACTTC. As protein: CSASTSGWPYEQYF.

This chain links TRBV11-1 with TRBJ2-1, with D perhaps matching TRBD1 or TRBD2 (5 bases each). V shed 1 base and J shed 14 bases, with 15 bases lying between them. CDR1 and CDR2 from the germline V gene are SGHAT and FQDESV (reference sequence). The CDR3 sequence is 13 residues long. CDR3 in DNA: TGTGCCAGCAGCTTAGGGGGAACCCTGGGGGAGTTCTTC. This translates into CASSLGGTLGEFF.

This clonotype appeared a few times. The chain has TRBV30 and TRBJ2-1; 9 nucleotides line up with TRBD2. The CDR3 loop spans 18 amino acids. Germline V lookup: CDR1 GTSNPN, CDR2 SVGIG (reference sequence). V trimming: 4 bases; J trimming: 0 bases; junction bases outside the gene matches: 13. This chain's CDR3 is CAWMPTPASGASYNEQFF. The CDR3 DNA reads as TGTGCCTGGATGCCGACTCCGGCTAGCGGGGCCTCCTACAATGAGCAGTTCTTC.

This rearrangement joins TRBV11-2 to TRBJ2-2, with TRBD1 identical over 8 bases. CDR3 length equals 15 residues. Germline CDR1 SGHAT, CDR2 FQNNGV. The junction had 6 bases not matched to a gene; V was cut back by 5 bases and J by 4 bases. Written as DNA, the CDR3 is TGTGCCAGCAGCCCGCAGGGGGCCCCCACCGGGGAGCTGTTTTTT. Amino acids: CASSPQGAPTGELFF.

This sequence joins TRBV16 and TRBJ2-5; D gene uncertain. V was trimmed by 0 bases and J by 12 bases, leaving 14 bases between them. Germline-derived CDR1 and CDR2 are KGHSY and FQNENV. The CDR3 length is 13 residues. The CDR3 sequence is CASSQSVNDHEYF. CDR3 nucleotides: TGTGCCAGCAGCCAATCTGTAAATGACCATGAGTACTTC. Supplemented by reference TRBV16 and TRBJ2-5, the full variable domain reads GEEVAQTPKHLVRGEGQKAKLYCAPIKGHSYVFWYQQVLKNEFKFLISFQNENVFDETGMPKERFSAKCLPNSPCSLEIQATKLEDSAVYFCASSQSVNDHEYFGPGTRLLVL.

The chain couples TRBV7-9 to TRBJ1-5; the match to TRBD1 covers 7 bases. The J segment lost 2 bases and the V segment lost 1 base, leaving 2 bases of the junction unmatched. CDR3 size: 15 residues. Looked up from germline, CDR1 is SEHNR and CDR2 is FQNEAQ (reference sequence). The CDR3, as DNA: TGTGCCAGCAGCTTAGGAGGGGGCCGCAATCAGCCCCAGCATTTT. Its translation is CASSLGGGRNQPQHF.

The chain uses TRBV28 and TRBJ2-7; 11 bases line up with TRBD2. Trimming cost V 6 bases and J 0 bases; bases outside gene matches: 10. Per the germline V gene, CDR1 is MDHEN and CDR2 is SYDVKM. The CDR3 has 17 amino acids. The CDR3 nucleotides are TGTGCCAGCAGCCCACTAGCGGGAGAGGAATCCTCCTACGAGCAGTACTTC. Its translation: CASSPLAGEESSYEQYF.

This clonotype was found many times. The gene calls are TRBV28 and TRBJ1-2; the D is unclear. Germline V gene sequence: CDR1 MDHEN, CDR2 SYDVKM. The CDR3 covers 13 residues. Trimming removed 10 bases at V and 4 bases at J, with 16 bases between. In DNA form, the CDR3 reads TGTGCCACTCGACTAGTCGGCACCTATGGCTACACCTTC. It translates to CATRLVGTYGYTF.

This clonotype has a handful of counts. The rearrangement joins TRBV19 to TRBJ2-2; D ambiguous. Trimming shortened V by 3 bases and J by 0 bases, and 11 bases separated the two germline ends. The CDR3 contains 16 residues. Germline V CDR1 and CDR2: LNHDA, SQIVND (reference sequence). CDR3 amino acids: CASSILTSANTGELFF. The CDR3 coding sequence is TGTGCCAGTAGTATCCTCACCTCCGCGAACACCGGGGAGCTGTTTTTT.

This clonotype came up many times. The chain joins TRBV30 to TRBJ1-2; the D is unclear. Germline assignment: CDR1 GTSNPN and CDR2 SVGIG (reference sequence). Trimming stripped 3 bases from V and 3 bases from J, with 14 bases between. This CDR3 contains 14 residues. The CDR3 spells CAWSDYGSDYGYTF. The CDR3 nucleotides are TGTGCCTGGAGCGATTATGGGTCTGACTATGGCTACACCTTC.

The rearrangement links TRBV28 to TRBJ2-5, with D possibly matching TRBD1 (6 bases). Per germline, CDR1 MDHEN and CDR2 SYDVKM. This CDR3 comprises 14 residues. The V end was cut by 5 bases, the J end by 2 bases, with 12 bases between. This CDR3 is CASSTRTAQETQYF. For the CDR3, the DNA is TGTGCCAGCAGTACGCGGACAGCTCAAGAGACCCAGTACTTC.

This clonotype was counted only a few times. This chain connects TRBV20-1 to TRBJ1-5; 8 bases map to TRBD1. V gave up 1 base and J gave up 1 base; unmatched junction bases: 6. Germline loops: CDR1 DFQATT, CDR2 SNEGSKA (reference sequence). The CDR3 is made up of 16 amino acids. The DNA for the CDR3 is TGCAGTGCTAGAGGGCCCGGACAGGGAAGCAATCAGCCCCAGCATTTT. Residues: CSARGPGQGSNQPQHF.

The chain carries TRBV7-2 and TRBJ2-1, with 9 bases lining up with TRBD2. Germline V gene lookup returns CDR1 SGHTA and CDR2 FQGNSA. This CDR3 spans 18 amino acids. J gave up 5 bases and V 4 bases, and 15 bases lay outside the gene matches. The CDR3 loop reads CASSSNFAGGPRNNEQFF. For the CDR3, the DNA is TGTGCCAGCAGCTCGAATTTCGCGGGAGGGCCCCGAAACAATGAGCAGTTCTTC.

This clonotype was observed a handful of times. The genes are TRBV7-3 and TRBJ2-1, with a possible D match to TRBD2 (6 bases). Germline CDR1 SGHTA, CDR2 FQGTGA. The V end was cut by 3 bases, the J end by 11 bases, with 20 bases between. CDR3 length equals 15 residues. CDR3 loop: CASSLDRREASKQFF. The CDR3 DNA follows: TGTGCCAGCAGCTTGGATAGGCGGGAAGCCTCCAAGCAGTTCTTC.

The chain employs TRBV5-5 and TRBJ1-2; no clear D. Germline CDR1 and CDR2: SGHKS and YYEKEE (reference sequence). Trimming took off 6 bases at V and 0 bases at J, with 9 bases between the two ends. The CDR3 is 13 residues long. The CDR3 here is CASTTDPNYGYTF. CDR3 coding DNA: TGTGCCAGCACCACCGATCCTAACTATGGCTACACCTTC.

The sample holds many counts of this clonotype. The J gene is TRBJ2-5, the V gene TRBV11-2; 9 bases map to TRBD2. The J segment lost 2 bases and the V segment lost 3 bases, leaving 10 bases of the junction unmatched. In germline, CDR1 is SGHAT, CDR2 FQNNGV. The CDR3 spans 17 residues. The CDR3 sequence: CASSFAPLLAGQETQYF. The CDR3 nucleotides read TGTGCCAGCAGCTTCGCCCCCTTGCTAGCGGGACAAGAGACCCAGTACTTC.

CDR3 sequence reads: CASSQVRGGANYGYTF. Written as DNA, the CDR3 is TGCGCCAGCAGCCAAGTCCGAGGGGGAGCTAACTATGGCTACACCTTC. The chain has TRBV4-1 and TRBJ1-2; TRBD1 might be the D (6 bases). The CDR3 length is 16 residues. Trimming pared 1 base from V and 0 bases from J, leaving 12 bases between. Germline V gene sequence: CDR1 MGHRA, CDR2 YSYEKL.

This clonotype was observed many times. The CDR3: CASSLGGKDEQFF. The CDR3 DNA is TGTGCCAGCAGCTTGGGCGGGAAGGATGAGCAGTTCTTC. This chain joins TRBV11-2 and TRBJ2-1, with a weak D call TRBD2 (6 bases). CDR3 size: 13 residues. V was trimmed by 3 bases and J by 8 bases, leaving 11 bases between them. Germline loops: CDR1 SGHAT, CDR2 FQNNGV.

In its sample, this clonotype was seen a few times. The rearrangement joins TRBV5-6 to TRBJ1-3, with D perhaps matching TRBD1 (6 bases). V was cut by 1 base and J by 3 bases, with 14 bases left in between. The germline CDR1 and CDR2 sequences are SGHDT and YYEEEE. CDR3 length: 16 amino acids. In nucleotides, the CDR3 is TGTGCCAGCAGCTTGAGAACAGGGTTTAGTGGAAACACCATATATTTT. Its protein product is CASSLRTGFSGNTIYF.

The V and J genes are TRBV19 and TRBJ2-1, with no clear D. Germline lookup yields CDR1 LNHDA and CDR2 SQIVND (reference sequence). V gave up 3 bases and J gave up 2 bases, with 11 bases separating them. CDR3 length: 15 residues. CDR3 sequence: CASSIVPNAYNEQFF. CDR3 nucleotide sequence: TGTGCCAGTAGTATTGTTCCCAATGCCTACAATGAGCAGTTCTTC.